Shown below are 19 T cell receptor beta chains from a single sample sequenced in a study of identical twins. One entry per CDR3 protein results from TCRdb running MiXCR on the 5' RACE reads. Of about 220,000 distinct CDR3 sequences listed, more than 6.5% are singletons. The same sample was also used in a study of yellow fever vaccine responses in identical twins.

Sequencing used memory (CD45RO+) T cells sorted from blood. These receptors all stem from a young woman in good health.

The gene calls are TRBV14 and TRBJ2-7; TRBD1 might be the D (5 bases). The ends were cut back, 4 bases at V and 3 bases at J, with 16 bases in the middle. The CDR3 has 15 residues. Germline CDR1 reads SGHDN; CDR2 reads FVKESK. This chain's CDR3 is CASSRRLGQGYEQYF. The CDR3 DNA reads TGTGCCAGCAGCCGCAGGTTAGGACAAGGCTACGAGCAGTACTTC.

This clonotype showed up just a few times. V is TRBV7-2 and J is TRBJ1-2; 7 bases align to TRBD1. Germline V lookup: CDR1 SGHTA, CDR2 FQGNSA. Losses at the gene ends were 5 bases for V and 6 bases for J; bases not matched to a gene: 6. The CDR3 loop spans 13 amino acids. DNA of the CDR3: TGTGCCAGCAGCCCTTCTACAGGGGATGGCTACACCTTC. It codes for CASSPSTGDGYTF.

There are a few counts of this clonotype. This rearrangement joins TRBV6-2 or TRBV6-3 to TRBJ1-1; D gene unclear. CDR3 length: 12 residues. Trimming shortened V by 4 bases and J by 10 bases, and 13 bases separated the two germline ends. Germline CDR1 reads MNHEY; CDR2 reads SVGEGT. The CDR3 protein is CASSSASLAAFF. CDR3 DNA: TGTGCCAGCAGTTCCGCCTCCCTGGCAGCTTTCTTT.

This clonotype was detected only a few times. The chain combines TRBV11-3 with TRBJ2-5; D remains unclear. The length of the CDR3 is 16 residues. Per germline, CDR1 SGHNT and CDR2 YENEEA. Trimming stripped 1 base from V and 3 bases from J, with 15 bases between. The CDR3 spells CASSLGGKATKETQYF. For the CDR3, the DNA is TGTGCCAGCAGCTTAGGCGGCAAGGCTACAAAAGAGACCCAGTACTTC.

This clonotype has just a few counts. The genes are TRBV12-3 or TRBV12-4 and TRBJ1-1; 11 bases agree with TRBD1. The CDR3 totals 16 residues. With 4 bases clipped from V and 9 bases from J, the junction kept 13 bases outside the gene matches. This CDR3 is CASSSVTSGQGAKAFF. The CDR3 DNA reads TGTGCCAGCAGTTCCGTAACCTCTGGACAGGGGGCGAAAGCTTTCTTT.

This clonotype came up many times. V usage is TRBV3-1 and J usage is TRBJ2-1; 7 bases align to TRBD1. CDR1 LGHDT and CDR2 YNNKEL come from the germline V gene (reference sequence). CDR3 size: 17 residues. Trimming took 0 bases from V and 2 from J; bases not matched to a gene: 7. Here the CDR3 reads CASSQDLAQGAYNEQFF. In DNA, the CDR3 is TGTGCCAGCAGCCAAGATCTCGCCCAGGGGGCCTACAATGAGCAGTTCTTC.

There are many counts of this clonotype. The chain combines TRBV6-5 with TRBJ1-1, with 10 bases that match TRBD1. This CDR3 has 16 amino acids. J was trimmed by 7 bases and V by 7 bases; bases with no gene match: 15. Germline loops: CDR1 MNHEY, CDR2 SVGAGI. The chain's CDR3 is CASNSWTGGGGREAFF. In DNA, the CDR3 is TGTGCCAGCAATTCATGGACAGGGGGGGGTGGGCGTGAAGCTTTCTTT.

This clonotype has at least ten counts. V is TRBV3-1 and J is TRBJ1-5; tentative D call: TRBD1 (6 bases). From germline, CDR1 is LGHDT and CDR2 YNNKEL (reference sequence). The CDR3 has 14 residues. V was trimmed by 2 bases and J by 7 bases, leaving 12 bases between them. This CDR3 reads CASSQTGAGQPQHF. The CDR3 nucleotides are TGTGCCAGCAGCCAAACGGGGGCAGGACAGCCCCAGCATTTT.

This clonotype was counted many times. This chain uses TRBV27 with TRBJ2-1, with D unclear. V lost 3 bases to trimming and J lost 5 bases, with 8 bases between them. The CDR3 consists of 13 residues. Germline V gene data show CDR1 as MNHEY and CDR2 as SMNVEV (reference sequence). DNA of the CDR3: TGTGCCAGCAGTTTTTTTCGGAACAATGAGCAGTTCTTC. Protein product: CASSFFRNNEQFF.

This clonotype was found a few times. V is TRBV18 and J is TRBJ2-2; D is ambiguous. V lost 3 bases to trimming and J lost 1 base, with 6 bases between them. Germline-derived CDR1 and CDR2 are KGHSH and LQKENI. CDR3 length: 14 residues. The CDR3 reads CASSPRQNTGELFF. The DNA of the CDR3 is TGTGCCAGCTCACCGCGGCAGAACACCGGGGAGCTGTTTTTT.

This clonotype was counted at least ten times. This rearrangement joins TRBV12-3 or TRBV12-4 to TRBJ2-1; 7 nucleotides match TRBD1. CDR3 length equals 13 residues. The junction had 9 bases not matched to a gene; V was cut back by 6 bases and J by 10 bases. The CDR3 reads CASRPNRGPEQFF. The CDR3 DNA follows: TGTGCCAGCAGGCCTAACAGGGGTCCCGAGCAGTTCTTC.

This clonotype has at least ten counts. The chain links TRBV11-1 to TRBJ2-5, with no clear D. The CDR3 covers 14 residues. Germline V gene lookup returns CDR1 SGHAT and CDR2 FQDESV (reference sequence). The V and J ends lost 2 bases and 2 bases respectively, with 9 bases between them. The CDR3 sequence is CASSLPGFQETQYF. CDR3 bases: TGTGCCAGCAGCTTACCCGGATTTCAAGAGACCCAGTACTTC. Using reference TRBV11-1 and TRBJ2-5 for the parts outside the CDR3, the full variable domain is EAEVAQSPRYKITEKSQAVAFWCDPISGHATLYWYRQILGQGPELLVQFQDESVVDDSQLPKDRFSAERLKGVDSTLKIQPAELGDSAMYLCASSLPGFQETQYFGPGTRLLVL.

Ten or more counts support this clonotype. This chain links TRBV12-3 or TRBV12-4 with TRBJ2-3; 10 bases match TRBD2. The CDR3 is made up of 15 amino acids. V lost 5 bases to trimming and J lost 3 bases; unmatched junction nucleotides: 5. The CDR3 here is CASSPLAGATDTQYF. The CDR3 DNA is TGTGCCAGCAGTCCCCTAGCGGGAGCAACAGATACGCAGTATTTT.

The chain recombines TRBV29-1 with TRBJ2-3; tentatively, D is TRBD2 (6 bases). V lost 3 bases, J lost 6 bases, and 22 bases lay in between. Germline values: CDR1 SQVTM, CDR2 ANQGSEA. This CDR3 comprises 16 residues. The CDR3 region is CSVDSGRPVPGDTQYF. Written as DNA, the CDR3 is TGCAGCGTTGATTCCGGGAGACCCGTCCCCGGGGATACGCAGTATTTT.

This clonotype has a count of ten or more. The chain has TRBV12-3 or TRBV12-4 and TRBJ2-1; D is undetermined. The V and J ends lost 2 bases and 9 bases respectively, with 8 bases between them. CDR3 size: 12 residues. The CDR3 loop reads CASSLIVGEQFF. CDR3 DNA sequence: TGTGCCAGCAGTTTAATAGTTGGTGAGCAGTTCTTC.

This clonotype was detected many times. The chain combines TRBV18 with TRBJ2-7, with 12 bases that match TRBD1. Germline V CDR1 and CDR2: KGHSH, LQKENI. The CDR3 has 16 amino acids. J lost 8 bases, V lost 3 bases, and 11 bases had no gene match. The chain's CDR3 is CASSPTLLGQGAKQYF. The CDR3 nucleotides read TGTGCCAGCTCACCTACTCTGCTGGGACAGGGGGCTAAGCAGTACTTC.

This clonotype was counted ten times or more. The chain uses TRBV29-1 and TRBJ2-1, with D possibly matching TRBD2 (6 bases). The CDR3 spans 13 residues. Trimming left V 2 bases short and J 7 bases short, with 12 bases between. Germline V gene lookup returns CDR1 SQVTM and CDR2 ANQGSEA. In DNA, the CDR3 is TGCAGCGTTGAACGGGACTGGAAAAATGAGCAGTTCTTC. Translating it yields CSVERDWKNEQFF.

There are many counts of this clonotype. The CDR3 protein is CASSFSVLTADYNEQFF. CDR3 nucleotide sequence: TGTGCCAGCAGCTTCTCCGTCTTGACCGCGGATTACAATGAGCAGTTCTTC. The chain combines TRBV11-2 with TRBJ2-1, with D uncertain. Trimming took off 3 bases at V and 4 bases at J, with 19 bases between the two ends. This CDR3 comprises 17 residues. Looked up from germline, CDR1 is SGHAT and CDR2 is FQNNGV.

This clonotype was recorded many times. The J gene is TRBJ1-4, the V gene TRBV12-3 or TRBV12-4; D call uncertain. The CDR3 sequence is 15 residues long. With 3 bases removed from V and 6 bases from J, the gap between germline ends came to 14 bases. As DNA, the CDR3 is TGTGCCAGCAGTTTCAGCATAGGGTTGGATGAAAAACTGTTTTTT. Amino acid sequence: CASSFSIGLDEKLFF.